This T cell receptor beta chain comes out of a study of blood T cell repertoires in COVID-19. Study-level background: COVID-19 samples from acute and convalescent phases originated in the United States, Italy and Spain. Nucleic acid was either cDNA or gDNA, and it came from T cells, B-cell-depleted T cells, or PBMCs.

The table lists this clone with a few counts. Trimming stripped 6 bases from V and 0 bases from J, with 11 bases between. The V gene's germline CDR1 is MNHNY and CDR2 SVGAGI (reference sequence). This CDR3 is 14 amino acids long. Enrolment of Seattle patients took place during active infection, and they were followed longitudinally. Original handling: Amplified reference gene primers provided the basis for estimating nucleated cell counts. The repertoire was sequenced with immunoSEQ multiplex PCR; TCRdb's copy has only in-frame clones and lacks some. V and J calls and clone size come straight from that table; D and trimming were deduced from the DNA. The sample holds fewer than 95,000 clones, around 74% seen once.

The chain combines TRBV6-6 with TRBJ1-1, with D tentatively TRBD1 (5 bases). The sequence came from a man aged 65-85 years with COVID-19, enrolled during active disease. Sequencing was performed on peripheral blood. The CDR3 region has the DNA TGTGCCAGCAGCGACAGAGAATTGAACACTGAAGCTTTCTTT. Translated: CASSDRELNTEAFF.